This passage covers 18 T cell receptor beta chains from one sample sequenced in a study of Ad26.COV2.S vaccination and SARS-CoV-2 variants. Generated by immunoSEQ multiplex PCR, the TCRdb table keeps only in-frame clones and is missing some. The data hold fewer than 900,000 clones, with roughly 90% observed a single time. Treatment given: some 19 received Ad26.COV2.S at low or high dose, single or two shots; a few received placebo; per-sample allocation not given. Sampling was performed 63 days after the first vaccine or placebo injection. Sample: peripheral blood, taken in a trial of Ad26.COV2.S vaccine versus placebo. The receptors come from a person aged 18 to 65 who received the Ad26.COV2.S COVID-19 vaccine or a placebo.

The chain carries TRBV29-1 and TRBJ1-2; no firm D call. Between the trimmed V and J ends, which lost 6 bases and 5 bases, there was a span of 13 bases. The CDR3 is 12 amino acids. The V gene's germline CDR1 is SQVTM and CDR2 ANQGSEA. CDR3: CSVLDAGYGYTF. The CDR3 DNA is TGCAGCGTCCTTGACGCGGGATATGGCTACACCTTC.

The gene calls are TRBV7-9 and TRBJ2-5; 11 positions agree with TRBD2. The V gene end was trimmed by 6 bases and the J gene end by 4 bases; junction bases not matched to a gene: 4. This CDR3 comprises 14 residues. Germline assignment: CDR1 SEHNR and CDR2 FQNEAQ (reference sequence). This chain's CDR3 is CASRAGTSGETQYF. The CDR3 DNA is TGTGCCAGCAGGGCCGGGACTAGCGGAGAGACCCAGTACTTC.

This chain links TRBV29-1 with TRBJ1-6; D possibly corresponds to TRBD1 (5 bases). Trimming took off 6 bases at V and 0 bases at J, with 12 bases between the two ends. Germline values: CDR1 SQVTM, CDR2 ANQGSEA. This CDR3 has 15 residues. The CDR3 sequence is CSVRDGSSYNSPLHF. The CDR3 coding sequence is TGCAGCGTACGGGACGGGAGCTCCTATAATTCACCCCTCCACTTT.

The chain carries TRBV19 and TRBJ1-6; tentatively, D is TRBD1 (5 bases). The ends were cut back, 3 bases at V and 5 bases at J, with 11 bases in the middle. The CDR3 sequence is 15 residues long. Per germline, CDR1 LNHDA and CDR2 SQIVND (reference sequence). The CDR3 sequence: CASSIGGAHNSPLHF. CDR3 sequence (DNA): TGTGCCAGTAGTATTGGAGGGGCGCATAATTCACCCCTCCACTTT. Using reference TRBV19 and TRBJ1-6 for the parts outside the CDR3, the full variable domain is DGGITQSPKYLFRKEGQNVTLSCEQNLNHDAMYWYRQDPGQGLRLIYYSQIVNDFQKGDIAEGYSVSREKKESFPLTVTSAQKNPTAFYLCASSIGGAHNSPLHFGNGTRLTVT.

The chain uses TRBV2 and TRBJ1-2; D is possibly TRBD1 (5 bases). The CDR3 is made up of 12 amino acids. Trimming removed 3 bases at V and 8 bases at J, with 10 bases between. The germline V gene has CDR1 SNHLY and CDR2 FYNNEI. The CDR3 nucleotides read TGTGCCAGCAGTGATGGGTGGGGCGGCTACACCTTC. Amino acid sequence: CASSDGWGGYTF.

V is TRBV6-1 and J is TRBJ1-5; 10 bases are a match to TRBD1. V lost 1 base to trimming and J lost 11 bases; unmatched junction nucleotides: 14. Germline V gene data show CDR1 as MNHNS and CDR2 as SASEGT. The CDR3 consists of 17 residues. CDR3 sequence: CASSEGHAGQGYVSQHF. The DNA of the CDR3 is TGTGCCAGCAGTGAAGGTCACGCGGGACAGGGGTATGTGTCCCAGCATTTT.

In DNA form, the CDR3 reads TGTGCCACCAGTGATCTCCCGGAGGGGGGTGCCTACAATGAGCAGTTCTTC. Residues: CATSDLPEGGAYNEQFF. The chain couples TRBV24-1 to TRBJ2-1; the D call may be TRBD1 or TRBD2 (6 bases each). The V end was cut by 3 bases, the J end by 2 bases, with 16 bases between. The CDR3 has 17 amino acids. The V gene's germline CDR1 is KGHDR and CDR2 SFDVKD.

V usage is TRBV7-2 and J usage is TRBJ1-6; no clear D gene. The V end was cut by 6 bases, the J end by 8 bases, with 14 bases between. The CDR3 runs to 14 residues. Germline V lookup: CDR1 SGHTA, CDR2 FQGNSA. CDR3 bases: TGTGCCAGCAGTCCCCCGGGTCTCGATTCACCCCTCCACTTT. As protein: CASSPPGLDSPLHF.

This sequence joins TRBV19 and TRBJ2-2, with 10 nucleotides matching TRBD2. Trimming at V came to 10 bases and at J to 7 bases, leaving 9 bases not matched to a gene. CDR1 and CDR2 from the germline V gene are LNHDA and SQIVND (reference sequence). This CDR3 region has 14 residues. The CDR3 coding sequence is TGTGCCATAGGGCCTAGCGGGAGTAACGGGGAGCTGTTTTTT. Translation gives CAIGPSGSNGELFF. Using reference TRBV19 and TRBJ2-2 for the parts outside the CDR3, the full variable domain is DGGITQSPKYLFRKEGQNVTLSCEQNLNHDAMYWYRQDPGQGLRLIYYSQIVNDFQKGDIAEGYSVSREKKESFPLTVTSAQKNPTAFYLCAIGPSGSNGELFFGEGSRLTVL.

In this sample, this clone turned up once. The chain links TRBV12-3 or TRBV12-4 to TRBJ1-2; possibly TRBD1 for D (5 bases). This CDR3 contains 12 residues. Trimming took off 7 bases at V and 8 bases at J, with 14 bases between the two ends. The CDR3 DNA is TGTGCCAGCACCTGGGGCACGCGAGGCTACACCTTC. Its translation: CASTWGTRGYTF.

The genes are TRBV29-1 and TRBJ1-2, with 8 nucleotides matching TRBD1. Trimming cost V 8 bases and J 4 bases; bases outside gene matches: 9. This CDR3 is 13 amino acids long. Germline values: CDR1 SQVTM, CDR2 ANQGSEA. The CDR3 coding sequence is TGCAGCACAGGACAGGGAGAGGGCTATGGCTACACCTTC. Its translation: CSTGQGEGYGYTF.

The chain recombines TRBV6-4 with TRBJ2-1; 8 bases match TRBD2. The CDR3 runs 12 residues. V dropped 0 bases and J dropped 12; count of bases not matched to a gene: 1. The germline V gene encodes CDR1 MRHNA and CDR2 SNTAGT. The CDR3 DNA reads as TGTGCCAGCAGTGACTCGAGCGGGAGGCAGTTCTTC. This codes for CASSDSSGRQFF.

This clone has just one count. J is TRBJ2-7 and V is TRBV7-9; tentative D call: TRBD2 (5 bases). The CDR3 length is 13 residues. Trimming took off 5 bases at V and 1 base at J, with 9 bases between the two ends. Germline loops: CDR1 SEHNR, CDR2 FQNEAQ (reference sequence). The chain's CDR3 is CASSPTGSYEQYF. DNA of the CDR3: TGTGCCAGCAGCCCCACGGGGTCCTACGAGCAGTACTTC.

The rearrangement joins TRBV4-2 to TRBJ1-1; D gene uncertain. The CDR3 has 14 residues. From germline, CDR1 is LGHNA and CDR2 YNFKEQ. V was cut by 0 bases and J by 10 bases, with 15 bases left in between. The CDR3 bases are TGTGCCAGCAGCCAAGAAGAGGTGACTAAGGCAGCTTTCTTT. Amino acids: CASSQEEVTKAAFF.

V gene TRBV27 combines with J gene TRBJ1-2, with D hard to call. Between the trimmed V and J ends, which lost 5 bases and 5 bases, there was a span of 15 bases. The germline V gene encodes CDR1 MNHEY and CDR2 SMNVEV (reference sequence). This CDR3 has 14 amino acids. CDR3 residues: CASSPTGFGYGYTF. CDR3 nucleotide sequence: TGTGCCAGCAGTCCCACCGGATTTGGGTATGGCTACACCTTC.

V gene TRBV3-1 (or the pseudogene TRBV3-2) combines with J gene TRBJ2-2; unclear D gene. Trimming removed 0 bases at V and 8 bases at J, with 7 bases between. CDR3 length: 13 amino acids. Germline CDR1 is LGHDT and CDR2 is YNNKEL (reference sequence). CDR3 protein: CASSQEAIGELFF. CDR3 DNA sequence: TGTGCCAGCAGCCAAGAAGCCATTGGGGAGCTGTTTTTT.

The CDR3: CASSIWGNYEKLFF. In nucleotides, the CDR3 is TGTGCCAGTAGTATCTGGGGCAATTATGAAAAACTGTTTTTT. V gene TRBV19 combines with J gene TRBJ1-4, with D perhaps TRBD1 (5 bases). Germline CDR1 LNHDA, CDR2 SQIVND (reference sequence). This CDR3 spans 14 amino acids. Trimming left V 3 bases short and J 6 bases short, with 11 bases between. Full variable domain (outside the CDR3, taken from reference TRBV19 and TRBJ1-4): DGGITQSPKYLFRKEGQNVTLSCEQNLNHDAMYWYRQDPGQGLRLIYYSQIVNDFQKGDIAEGYSVSREKKESFPLTVTSAQKNPTAFYLCASSIWGNYEKLFFGSGTQLSVL.

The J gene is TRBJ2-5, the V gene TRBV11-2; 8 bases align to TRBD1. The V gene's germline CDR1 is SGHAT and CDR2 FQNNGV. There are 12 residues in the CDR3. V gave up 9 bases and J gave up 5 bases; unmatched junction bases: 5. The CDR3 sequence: CASRQGSETQYF. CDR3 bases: TGTGCCAGTCGACAGGGGTCCGAGACCCAGTACTTC.